The T cell receptor beta chain described here comes from a study of PD-1 blockade in classical Hodgkin lymphoma (dated by TCRdb to the early 2020s). Turning to the overall study: Nivolumab dosing was 3 mg/kg intravenously every 2 weeks, continuing until either disease progression or unacceptable toxicity. The study used CyTOF and TCR beta sequencing to define a peripheral blood immune signature of response to PD-1 blockade in classical Hodgkin lymphoma. Study-wide conclusions, independent of this receptor: Lower diversity was seen in patients whose nivolumab began less than 1 year after ASCT, and these patients were left out of later analyses so that immune reconstitution would not confound the results. Baseline TCR diversity was reported to be lower in newly diagnosed patients than in healthy donors and to be lower still in relapsed/refractory patients. Trial patients with a complete response had baseline diversity similar to that of newly diagnosed patients, while partial responders and progressors had significantly lower diversity. CD4+ but not CD8+ TCR diversity rose significantly by C4D1 (p=0.0027 vs p=0.16), most apparent in complete responders (p=0.02). Only a single clinical trial cohort was studied, and what caused the repertoire differences, possibly disease activity or prior therapy, remained undefined.

Interpreted using the paper, the time point label stands for: cycle 1 day 1 (C1D1), immediately before nivolumab initiation. All trial patients had relapsed after autologous stem cell transplantation, with cohorts A, B and C differing in prior brentuximab vedotin exposure. The trial cohort comprised roughly 50 patients with relapsed/refractory classical Hodgkin lymphoma whose best overall responses were complete response, partial response or progressive disease. In the multi-cohort phase II CheckMate 205 trial, trial patients received single-agent nivolumab. An independent review committee assessed best overall response by applying the 2007 International Working Group response criteria. Trial PBMCs were obtained immediately prior to nivolumab initiation (C1D1) and on therapy at cycle 2 day 1 and cycle 4 day 1. Peripheral blood was collected in 8 mL Vacutainer Cell Preparation Tubes, from which PBMCs were isolated by centrifugation and then cryopreserved.

This clone has only one observation. The antigen this receptor binds is unknown. The sample holds no much larger clone one base away, and base qualities are not on file. V gives up 5 bases and J gives up 4 bases, and the segment between their germline ends measures 15 bases. CDR1 LNHDA and CDR2 SQIVND are derived from the germline V gene (reference sequence). The CDR3, from cysteine to phenylalanine, totals 15 residues. The only DNA kept is the CDR3, 45 bases in frame from the first base. The Qiagen DNeasy kit was used to extract genomic DNA both from unsorted PBMCs and from the negatively selected CD4+ and CD8+ fractions. TCR beta CDR3 regions were amplified by immunoSEQ multiplex PCR using primers annealing to V and J segments. A synthetic immune receptor repertoire was used to minimize amplification bias, and any residual bias was removed computationally once sequencing was done. In the source study's methods: Custom Python scripts were used to quantify repertoire diversity as the Shannon entropy index. Unsorted, CD4+ and CD8+ repertoires were analyzed separately, except for combined analyses in which CD4+ and CD8+ sequences were merged in silico. A clone counted as expanded when the clone's frequency after treatment rose at least 2-fold relative to C1D1, and clones undetected at baseline were given a pseudocount of 0.5. Clones with 0 or 1 copy at C1D1 were defined as singleton clones, while clones with 2 or more copies were defined as non-singleton clones. By matching protein sequences in sorted samples from the same patient, clones expanded in unsorted samples were annotated as CD4+, CD8+ or unknown. Diversity changes from C1D1 to C4D1 were tested in paired samples using Wilcoxon tests. Entries here come from immuneACCESS through TCRdb and include only in-frame sequences with V and J called. Some clones fail to appear in such tables; in the studies checked, an unresolved V gene covers under half of the shortfall, and the cause of the remainder is unknown. The DNA was the basis for D and trimming; V, J and clone size are from that table. The sample profile shows tens of thousands of clones; over 70% of them were found once. The ten largest make up 20% to 25% of the sample.

The source is a human donor with classical Hodgkin lymphoma. The sequencing used peripheral blood mononuclear cells (PBMCs), collected at baseline. In this chain, TRBV19 is recombined with TRBJ2-1; TRBD2 could be the D gene, as 6 bases match. The CDR3 in this case is CASSARFSGYNEQFF. The base sequence is TGTGCCAGTAGTGCCCGGTTTAGCGGATACAATGAGCAGTTCTTC.